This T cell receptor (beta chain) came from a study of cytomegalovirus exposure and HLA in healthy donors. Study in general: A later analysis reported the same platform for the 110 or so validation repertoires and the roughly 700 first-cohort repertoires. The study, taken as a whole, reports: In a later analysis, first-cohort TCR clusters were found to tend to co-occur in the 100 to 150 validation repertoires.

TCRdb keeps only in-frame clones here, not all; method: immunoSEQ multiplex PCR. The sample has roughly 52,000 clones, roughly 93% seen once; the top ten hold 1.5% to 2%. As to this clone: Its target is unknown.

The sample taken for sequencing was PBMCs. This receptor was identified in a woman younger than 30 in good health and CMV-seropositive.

The CDR3 sequence: CASKGQGSDEQYF. The CDR3 bases are TGCGCCAGCAAGGGACAGGGGTCTGACGAGCAGTACTTC. J is TRBJ2-7 and V is TRBV10-1, with 10 bases matching TRBD1. The CDR3 contains 13 residues. Per germline, CDR1 WNHNN and CDR2 SYGVQD (reference sequence). V shed 7 bases, J shed 5 bases, and the junction held 5 bases outside the gene matches.